This TCR beta chain stems from a study of technical replicates of blood from a few donors. The CDR3 sequence is 13 residues long. With V trimmed by 5 bases and J by 2 bases, 0 bases remained unmatched. Germline lookup yields CDR1 SGHVS and CDR2 FNYEAQ. Some clones are missing from TCRdb's copy, which holds only in-frame ones; the method was immunoSEQ multiplex PCR. The sample has 70,000 to 95,000 clones; about 95% are singletons. This chain connects TRBV7-6 to TRBJ1-5; 7 positions match TRBD1. Material: T cells isolated from PBMCs. This TCR came from a human donor in good health. The CDR3 DNA follows: TGTGCCAGCAGCACAGGGGGCAATCAGCCCCAGCATTTT. Protein: CASSTGGNQPQHF.